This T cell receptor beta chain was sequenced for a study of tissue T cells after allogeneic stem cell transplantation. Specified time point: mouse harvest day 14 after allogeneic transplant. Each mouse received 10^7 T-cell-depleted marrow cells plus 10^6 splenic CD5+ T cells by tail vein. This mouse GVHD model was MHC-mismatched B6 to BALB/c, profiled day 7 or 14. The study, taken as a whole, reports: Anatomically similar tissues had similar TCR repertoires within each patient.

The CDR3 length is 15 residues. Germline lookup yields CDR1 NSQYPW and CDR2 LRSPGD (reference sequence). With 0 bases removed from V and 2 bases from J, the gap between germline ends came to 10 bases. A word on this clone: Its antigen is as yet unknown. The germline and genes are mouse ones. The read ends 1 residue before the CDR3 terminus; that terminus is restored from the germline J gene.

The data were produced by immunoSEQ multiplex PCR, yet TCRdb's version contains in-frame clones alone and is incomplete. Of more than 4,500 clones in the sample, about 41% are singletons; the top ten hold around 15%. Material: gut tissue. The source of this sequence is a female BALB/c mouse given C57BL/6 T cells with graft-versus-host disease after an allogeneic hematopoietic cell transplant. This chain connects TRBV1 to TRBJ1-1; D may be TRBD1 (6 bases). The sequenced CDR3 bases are TGCACCTGCAGTGCAGATGCCAGGGGCAACACAGAAGTCTTC. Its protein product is CTCSADARGNTEVF. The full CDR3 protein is CTCSADARGNTEVFF.